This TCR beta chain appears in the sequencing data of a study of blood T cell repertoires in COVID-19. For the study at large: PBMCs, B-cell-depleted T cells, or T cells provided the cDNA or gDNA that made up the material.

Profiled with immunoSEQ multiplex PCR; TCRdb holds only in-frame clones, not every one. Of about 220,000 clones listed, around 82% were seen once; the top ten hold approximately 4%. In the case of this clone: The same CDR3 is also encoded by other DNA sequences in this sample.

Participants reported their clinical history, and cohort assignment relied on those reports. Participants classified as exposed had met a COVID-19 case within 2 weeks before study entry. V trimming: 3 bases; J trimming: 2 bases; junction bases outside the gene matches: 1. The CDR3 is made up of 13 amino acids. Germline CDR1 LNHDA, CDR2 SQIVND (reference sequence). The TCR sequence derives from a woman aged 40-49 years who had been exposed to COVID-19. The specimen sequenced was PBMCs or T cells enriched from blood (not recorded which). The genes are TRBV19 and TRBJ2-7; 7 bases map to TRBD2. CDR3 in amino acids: CASSMGRAYEQYF. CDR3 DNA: TGTGCCAGTAGTATGGGGAGGGCCTACGAGCAGTACTTC.